The clone carrying this TCR beta chain has a handful of counts. The sample belongs to a study of T cells after yellow fever vaccination. CDR1 SNHLY and CDR2 FYNNEI come from the germline V gene. The CDR3 is made up of 14 amino acids. The V gene lost 8 bases and the J gene lost 0 bases, with 14 bases spanning the gap. TCRdb processed the 5' RACE reads anew with MiXCR; each CDR3 protein has one entry. The table includes about 320,000 distinct CDR3 sequences, around 10% detected once. Here the sequenced sample was CD4+ T cells sorted from PBMCs, taken 45 days after the yellow fever booster vaccination. The receptor's source is a man aged 18 to 35 who received the YFV17D yellow fever vaccine. The chain links TRBV2 to TRBJ2-7; D is unresolved. The CDR3 sequence: CASHNPRSSYEQYF. As DNA, the CDR3 is TGTGCCAGCCACAACCCGAGGAGCTCCTACGAGCAGTACTTC.